The present T cell receptor beta chain was sequenced within a study of CD8+CD57+ T cells in acquired aplastic anemia. Notes on the study in general: Statistical testing detected no significant gap in CD8+ Simpson's diversity between patients and controls. The study identified almost 30 CD8+ CDR3 sequences shared by patients and controls.

Before being chosen for sequencing, patients had shown CD8+CD57+ cell expansion by flow cytometry. The enrolled patients all had severe acquired aplastic anemia. At blood sampling, none of the patients had yet received therapy. This CDR3 spans 15 amino acids. Germline CDR1 and CDR2: KGHDR and SFDVKD. Trimming cost V 3 bases and J 0 bases, with 9 bases left between them. Comment on this clonotype: Its antigen remains unidentified.

TCR beta VDJ and CDR3 profiling used genomic DNA as template. Each CDR3 protein gets one entry after TCRdb re-called the reads with MiXCR. Of 130,000 or so distinct CDR3 sequences detected, about 50% appear once; the ten largest clones hold under 35%. The origin of this receptor is a human donor with aplastic anemia. This rearrangement joins TRBV24-1 to TRBJ2-3; D call uncertain. Sequencing used sorted CD4+, CD8+, or CD8+CD57+ T cells (not recorded which) from PBMCs. The CDR3, as DNA: TGTGCCACCAGTGATCAGACGTCTAGCACAGATACGCAGTATTTT. Protein sequence: CATSDQTSSTDTQYF.